This T cell receptor (beta chain) emerged from a study of regulatory T cells in long-lasting Graves disease. Findings of the study overall: Segments TRBV28, TRBJ1-2 and TRBJ2-5 showed preferential usage in persistent disease.

The authors built TCR beta libraries using iRepertoire HTBI primers and Arm-PCR of CDR3 regions. A single record per CDR3 protein comes from TCRdb applying MiXCR to the multiplex PCR reads. Here the sample spans roughly 530,000 distinct CDR3 sequences, about 16% being singletons. Stated time point: newly diagnosed GD, antithyroid drugs for less than 3 months. The TCR library was prepared using RNA isolated from PBMCs. Looked up from germline, CDR1 is MDHEN and CDR2 is SYDVKM. This CDR3 is 15 amino acids long. Trimming shortened V by 4 bases and J by 10 bases, and 20 bases separated the two germline ends. Remarks on this clonotype: Its specificity is not known. Since a much larger clone is just one base distant, this may be a read error.

These sequences were also reported in another study, on T cells in Graves' hyperthyroidism and ophthalmopathy.

The material was peripheral blood mononuclear cells (PBMCs), obtained at new diagnosis, from a patient treated with antithyroid drugs. V and J are TRBV28 and TRBJ2-1, with D unclear. The sequence was obtained from a woman aged 35 to 60 with Graves disease. The CDR3 sequence is CASSSHDGDDYEQFF. DNA of the CDR3: TGTGCCAGCAGTTCCCACGATGGGGATGATTACGAGCAGTTCTTC. The full variable domain, its missing parts supplied by reference TRBV28 and TRBJ2-1, is DVKVTQSSRYLVKRTGEKVFLECVQDMDHENMFWYRQDPGLGLRLIYFSYDVKMKEKGDIPEGYSVSREKKERFSLILESASTNQTSMYLCASSSHDGDDYEQFFGPGTRLTVL.